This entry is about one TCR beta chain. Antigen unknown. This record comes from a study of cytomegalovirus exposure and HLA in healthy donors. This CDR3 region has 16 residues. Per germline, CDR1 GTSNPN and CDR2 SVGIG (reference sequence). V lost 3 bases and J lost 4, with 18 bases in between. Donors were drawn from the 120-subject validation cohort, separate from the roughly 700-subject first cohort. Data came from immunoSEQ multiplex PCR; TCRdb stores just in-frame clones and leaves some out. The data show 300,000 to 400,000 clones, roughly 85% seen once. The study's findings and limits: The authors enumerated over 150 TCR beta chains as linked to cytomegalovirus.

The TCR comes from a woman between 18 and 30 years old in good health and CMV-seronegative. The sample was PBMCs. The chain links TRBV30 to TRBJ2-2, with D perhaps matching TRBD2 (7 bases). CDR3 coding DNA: TGTGCCTGGAGGAAAGGGGGAGCGGGGAGCACCGGGGAGCTGTTTTTT. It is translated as CAWRKGGAGSTGELFF.